The 2 T cell receptor beta chains in this list originate from one sample, sequenced in a study of T cell responses to AZD1222 COVID-19 vaccine. Method: immunoSEQ multiplex PCR; TCRdb's copy keeps in-frame clones and lacks some. Of more than 250,000 clones detected, approximately 93% appear once; the ten largest clones hold 0.55%. The sample was peripheral blood, taken on day 0 of AZD1222 vaccination. The receptors derive from an adult in good health.

This clone was observed a single time. The chain is built from TRBV28 and TRBJ2-2; the match to TRBD1 covers 8 bases. Germline loops: CDR1 MDHEN, CDR2 SYDVKM. The ends lost 8 bases at V and 0 bases at J; junction bases unmatched: 2. The CDR3 is 14 amino acids. CDR3 DNA sequence: TGTGCCAGCCCGACAGGGGCGAACACCGGGGAGCTGTTTTTT. Translating it yields CASPTGANTGELFF.

The rearrangement links TRBV12-5 to TRBJ2-4, with TRBD1 matching over 7 bases. The CDR3 extends over 18 amino acids. Germline V gene data show CDR1 as LGHNT and CDR2 as FRNRAP. The junction had 12 bases not matched to a gene; V was cut back by 4 bases and J by 0 bases. The CDR3 DNA sequence: TGTGCTAGTGGTTGGTTAACAGGGGATAGATTAGCCAAAAACATTCAGTACTTC. This translates into CASGWLTGDRLAKNIQYF.